A selection of T cell receptor beta chains follows, all from one sample in a study of shared clonotypes between healthy human individuals. Sequencing was performed with immunoSEQ multiplex PCR; in TCRdb, only in-frame clones are kept and a portion is missing. The sample has about 2.2 million clones, roughly 95% seen once. Input material: naive CD8+ T cells from PBMCs. Receptor source: a man between 18 and 35 years old in good health. Some clones in this sample may be carry-over from other donors' samples. Both conserved end residues are part of each CDR3. Each record gives: D gene, J gene, clone size, V gene, CDR3 protein, CDR3 DNA. The D gene is left open where the match is weak. Clone size appears in some rows only: once, few, many, or a class for an expanded clone.

TRBD2	TRBJ2-1	once	TRBV7-9	CASSPTSGRTYNEQFF	TGTGCCAGCAGTCCGACTAGCGGGAGGACCTACAATGAGCAGTTCTTC
TRBD2	TRBJ2-1	NA	TRBV27	CASSLSGVGLENNEQFF	TGTGCCAGCAGTTTATCAGGCGTGGGACTAGAGAACAATGAGCAGTTCTTC
NA	TRBJ1-1	NA	TRBV7-9	CASSLVLGEAFF	TGTGCCAGCAGCTTAGTTCTTGGGGAAGCTTTCTTT
TRBD1	TRBJ2-7	NA	TRBV5-8	CASSLFGTGAYEQYF	TGTGCCAGCAGCTTGTTCGGGACAGGAGCCTACGAGCAGTACTTC
TRBD2	TRBJ2-7	NA	TRBV9	CASSPGGGSSYEQYF	TGTGCCAGCAGCCCCGGCGGCGGGAGCTCCTACGAGCAGTACTTC
TRBD2	TRBJ2-1	NA	TRBV7-6	CASSCRDYYNEQFF	TGTGCCAGCAGCTGCCGGGACTACTACAATGAGCAGTTCTTC
NA	TRBJ2-2	NA	TRBV27	CASSEAGELFF	TGTGCCAGTTCCGAGGCCGGGGAGCTGTTTTTT
NA	TRBJ2-6	NA	TRBV30	CAFQEGGANVLTF	TGTGCCTTCCAGGAGGGGGGGGCCAACGTCCTGACTTTC
TRBD1	TRBJ2-7	NA	TRBV29-1	CSVAPGTGLREQYF	TGCAGCGTGGCCCCCGGGACAGGGTTGCGGGAGCAGTACTTC
NA	TRBJ2-7	NA	TRBV4-1	CASSQVSSKSSGVNEQYF	TGCGCCAGCAGCCAAGTATCCTCGAAGTCGTCGGGAGTGAACGAGCAGTACTTC
NA	TRBJ1-2	NA	TRBV6-1	CASSEAEGGAYGYTF	TGTGCCAGCAGTGAAGCGGAGGGGGGAGCGTATGGCTACACCTTC
NA	TRBJ2-7	NA	TRBV7-8	CASSSSTRTYEQYF	TGTGCCAGCAGCTCGAGCACTCGAACCTACGAGCAGTACTTC
NA	TRBJ2-7	NA	TRBV14	CASSEGQIESYEQYF	TGTGCCAGCAGCGAAGGACAGATTGAGTCCTACGAGCAGTACTTC
NA	TRBJ1-1	NA	TRBV14	CASSQDYIGATTEAFF	TGTGCCAGCAGCCAAGACTATATAGGGGCGACAACTGAAGCTTTCTTT
TRBD1	TRBJ1-5	once	TRBV27	CASSPRDRDQPQHF	TGTGCCAGCAGTCCACGGGACAGGGATCAGCCCCAGCATTTT
NA	TRBJ2-1	NA	TRBV29-1	CSVEGFLGRAGNEQFF	TGCAGCGTTGAAGGGTTTTTGGGGCGGGCGGGGAATGAGCAGTTCTTC
NA	TRBJ1-1	NA	TRBV7-8	CASRPLGANTEAFF	TGTGCCAGCAGACCCCTTGGGGCGAACACTGAAGCTTTCTTT
NA	TRBJ2-7	once	TRBV14	CASSQGLHAASYEQYF	TGTGCCAGCAGCCAAGGTCTCCACGCCGCCTCCTACGAGCAGTACTTC
TRBD2	TRBJ2-7	NA	TRBV7-9	CASSLWEGSSYEQYF	TGTGCCAGCAGCTTATGGGAGGGGAGCTCCTACGAGCAGTACTTC
NA	TRBJ2-7	few	TRBV11-2	CASSLGHEQYF	TGTGCCAGCAGCTTAGGGCACGAGCAGTACTTC
TRBD1	TRBJ2-5	NA	TRBV28	CASSFSGQAGLTQYF	TGTGCCAGCAGTTTCTCGGGACAGGCCGGGCTGACCCAGTACTTC
NA	TRBJ1-5	NA	TRBV27	CATREGATNQPQHF	TGTGCCACCCGGGAAGGGGCTACCAATCAGCCCCAGCATTTT
NA	TRBJ2-5	once	TRBV13	CASSSLRDFQETQYF	TGTGCCAGCAGCTCTCTACGGGACTTTCAAGAGACCCAGTACTTC
TRBD1	TRBJ1-2	NA	TRBV2	CASFRDRGVDNYGYTF	TGTGCCAGCTTCCGGGACAGGGGGGTCGACAACTATGGCTACACCTTC
TRBD1	TRBJ1-5	NA	TRBV9	CASSAGGQGNQPQHF	TGTGCCAGCAGCGCAGGAGGACAGGGTAATCAGCCCCAGCATTTT
TRBD2	TRBJ2-7	NA	TRBV2	CASSEAPSGVYEQYF	TGTGCCAGCAGTGAAGCGCCTAGCGGAGTCTACGAGCAGTACTTC
TRBD1	TRBJ2-7	NA	TRBV5-6	CASSLQDRGYEQYF	TGTGCCAGCAGCCTTCAAGACAGGGGGTACGAGCAGTACTTC
NA	TRBJ2-7	NA	TRBV5-5	CASSLVDRSWEQYF	TGTGCCAGCAGCTTGGTGGACAGATCGTGGGAGCAGTACTTC
TRBD2	TRBJ2-7	few	TRBV28	CASSLAGVSGEQYF	TGTGCCAGCAGTCTAGCGGGAGTCTCGGGGGAGCAGTACTTC
TRBD1	TRBJ2-3	NA	TRBV13	CASSSGQGIDTQYF	TGTGCCAGCAGCTCCGGACAGGGAATAGATACGCAGTATTTT
TRBD2	TRBJ2-7	NA	TRBV5-1	CASSNGLAGAVGPGYEQYF	TGCGCCAGCAGCAATGGACTAGCGGGAGCTGTGGGGCCGGGGTACGAGCAGTACTTC
TRBD2	TRBJ2-7	NA	TRBV6-1	CASSDFASGALLEQYF	TGTGCCAGCAGTGACTTTGCTAGCGGGGCACTTTTGGAGCAGTACTTC
TRBD2	TRBJ2-1	NA	TRBV4-1	CASSRLLAGSYNEQFF	TGCGCCAGCAGCCGCCTTTTAGCGGGAAGCTACAATGAGCAGTTCTTC
TRBD2	TRBJ2-7	NA	TRBV11-2	CASSLSQPLAGRSYEQYF	TGTGCCAGCAGCCTCTCCCAGCCTCTAGCGGGGCGCTCCTACGAGCAGTACTTC
TRBD1	TRBJ1-1	once	TRBV7-6	CASSLRTGENTEAFF	TGTGCCAGCAGCTTAAGAACAGGGGAGAACACTGAAGCTTTCTTT
TRBD2	TRBJ2-1	NA	TRBV28	CASSFRTSGNNEQFF	TGTGCCAGCAGTTTCCGGACTAGCGGTAACAATGAGCAGTTCTTC